The rows below give T cell receptor beta chains drawn from one sample of a study of T cell changes during pregnancy in multiple sclerosis. The method was immunoSEQ multiplex PCR; TCRdb's version includes in-frame clones alone and lacks a portion of them. The profile shows almost 35,000 clones, approximately 91% of them singletons. This specimen consisted of peripheral blood, obtained in the second trimester of pregnancy. The receptor set was obtained from a female donor in good health, enrolled as a control in a pregnancy study. Each CDR3 is given with its conserved first and last residue. D genes are given only for firm matches. Clone size is stated in some rows and not others, as once, few, many or a class when expanded.

V gene	D gene	J gene	clone size	CDR3 protein	CDR3 DNA
TRBV2	-	TRBJ2-1	-	CASSGPRQSSYNEQFF	TGTGCCAGCAGTGGACCCAGACAGAGTTCCTACAATGAGCAGTTCTTC
TRBV30	-	TRBJ2-7	-	CAWSERLLYEQYF	TGTGCCTGGAGTGAGAGACTACTCTACGAGCAGTACTTC
TRBV6-5	-	TRBJ2-7	-	CATSTGSSYEQYF	TGTGCCACTTCAACTGGGAGCTCCTACGAGCAGTACTTC
TRBV6-6	-	TRBJ2-2	-	CASSRLGGATGELFF	TGTGCCAGCAGCCGACTGGGGGGAGCCACCGGGGAGCTGTTTTTT
TRBV11-3	TRBD2	TRBJ2-2	-	CASSRGGAGTGELFF	TGTGCCAGCAGCCGCGGGGGGGCTGGGACCGGGGAGCTGTTTTTT
TRBV6-6	TRBD1	TRBJ1-2	-	CASTSSGTGDGYTF	TGTGCCAGCACCTCATCCGGGACAGGGGATGGCTACACCTTC
TRBV27	TRBD2	TRBJ2-3	-	CASRLAGAPDTQYF	TGTGCCAGCAGATTAGCGGGGGCCCCCGATACGCAGTATTTT
TRBV19	TRBD1	TRBJ1-5	-	CASSRPGQGGHQPQHF	TGTGCCAGTAGCCGCCCCGGACAGGGGGGTCATCAGCCCCAGCATTTT
TRBV7-9	TRBD1	TRBJ2-7	-	CASSLDRGLWSEQYF	TGTGCCAGCAGCTTAGACAGGGGCCTTTGGAGCGAGCAGTACTTC
TRBV10-3	TRBD1	TRBJ1-4	-	CAIGQGANEKLFF	TGTGCCATCGGCCAGGGGGCAAATGAAAAACTGTTTTTT
TRBV2	-	TRBJ1-1	-	CASTPLIGTDEAFF	TGTGCCAGCACCCCCCTAATCGGAACAGATGAAGCTTTCTTT
TRBV19	TRBD1	TRBJ1-5	once	CASSIVTGGSSNQPQHF	TGTGCCAGTAGTATAGTAACAGGGGGCTCAAGCAATCAGCCCCAGCATTTT
TRBV6-1	-	TRBJ1-5	-	CASNELSSNQPQHF	TGTGCCAGCAATGAACTATCTAGCAATCAGCCCCAGCATTTT
TRBV7-8	-	TRBJ1-2	-	CASRPGGAVYGYTF	TGTGCCAGCAGGCCCGGGGGGGCGGTATATGGCTACACCTTC